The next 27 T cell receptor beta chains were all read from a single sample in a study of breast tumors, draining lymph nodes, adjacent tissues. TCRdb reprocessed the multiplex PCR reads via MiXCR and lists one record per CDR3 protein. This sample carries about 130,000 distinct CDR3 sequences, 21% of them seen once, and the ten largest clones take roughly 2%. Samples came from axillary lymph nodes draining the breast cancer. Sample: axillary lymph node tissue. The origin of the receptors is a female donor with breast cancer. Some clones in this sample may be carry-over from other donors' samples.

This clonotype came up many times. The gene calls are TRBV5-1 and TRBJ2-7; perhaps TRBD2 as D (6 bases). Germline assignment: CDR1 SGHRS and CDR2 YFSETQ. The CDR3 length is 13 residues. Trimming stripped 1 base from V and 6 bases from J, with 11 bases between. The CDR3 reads CASSLTGAGEQYF. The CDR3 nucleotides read TGCGCCAGCAGCTTGACGGGAGCAGGCGAGCAGTACTTC.

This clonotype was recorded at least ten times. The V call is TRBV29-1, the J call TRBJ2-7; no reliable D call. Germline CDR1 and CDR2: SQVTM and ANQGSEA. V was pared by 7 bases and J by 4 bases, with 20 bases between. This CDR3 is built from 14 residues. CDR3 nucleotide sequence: TGCAGCGGATGCCCACACCGCACGCCTTACGAGCAGTACTTC. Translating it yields CSGCPHRTPYEQYF.

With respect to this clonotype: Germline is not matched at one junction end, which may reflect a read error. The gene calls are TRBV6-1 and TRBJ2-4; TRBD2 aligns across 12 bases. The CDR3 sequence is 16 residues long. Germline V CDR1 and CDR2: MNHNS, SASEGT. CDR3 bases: TGTGCCTGCAGTGATTCCGGGACTAGCGGGAAAAACATTCAGTACTTC. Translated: CACSDSGTSGKNIQYF.

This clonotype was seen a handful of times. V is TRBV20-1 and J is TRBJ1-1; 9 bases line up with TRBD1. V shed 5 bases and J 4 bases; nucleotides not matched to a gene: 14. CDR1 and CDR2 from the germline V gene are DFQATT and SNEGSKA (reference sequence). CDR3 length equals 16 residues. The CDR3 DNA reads TGCAGTGCTCCAGGACAGGGGTCGCTTTGGGGCACTGAAGCTTTCTTT. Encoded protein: CSAPGQGSLWGTEAFF.

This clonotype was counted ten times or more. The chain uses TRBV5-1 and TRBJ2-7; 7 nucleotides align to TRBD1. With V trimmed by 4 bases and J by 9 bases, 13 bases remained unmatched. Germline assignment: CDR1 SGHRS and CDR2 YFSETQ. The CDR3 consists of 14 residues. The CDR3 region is CASSKGQYGFGQYF. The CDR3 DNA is TGCGCCAGCAGCAAGGGACAGTACGGCTTTGGGCAGTACTTC.

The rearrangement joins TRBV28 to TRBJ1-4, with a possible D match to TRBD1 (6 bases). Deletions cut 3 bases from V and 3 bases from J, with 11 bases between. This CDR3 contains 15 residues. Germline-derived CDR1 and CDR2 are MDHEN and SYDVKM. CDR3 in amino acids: CASSLGRGPNEKLFF. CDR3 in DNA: TGTGCCAGCAGTTTGGGCAGGGGCCCTAATGAAAAACTGTTTTTT. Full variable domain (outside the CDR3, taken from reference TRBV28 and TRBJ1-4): DVKVTQSSRYLVKRTGEKVFLECVQDMDHENMFWYRQDPGLGLRLIYFSYDVKMKEKGDIPEGYSVSREKKERFSLILESASTNQTSMYLCASSLGRGPNEKLFFGSGTQLSVL.

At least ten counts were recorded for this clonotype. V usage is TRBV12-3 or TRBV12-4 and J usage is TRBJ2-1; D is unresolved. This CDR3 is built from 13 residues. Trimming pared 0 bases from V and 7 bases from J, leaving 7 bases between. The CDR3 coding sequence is TGTGCCAGCAGTTTAGCCCTCCCTAATGAGCAGTTCTTC. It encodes CASSLALPNEQFF.

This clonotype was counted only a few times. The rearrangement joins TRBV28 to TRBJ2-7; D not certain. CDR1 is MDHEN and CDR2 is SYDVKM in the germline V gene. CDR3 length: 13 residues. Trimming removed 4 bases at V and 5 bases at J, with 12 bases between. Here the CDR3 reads CASSSSLEDEQYF. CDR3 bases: TGTGCCAGCAGTTCCTCCCTCGAGGACGAGCAGTACTTC.

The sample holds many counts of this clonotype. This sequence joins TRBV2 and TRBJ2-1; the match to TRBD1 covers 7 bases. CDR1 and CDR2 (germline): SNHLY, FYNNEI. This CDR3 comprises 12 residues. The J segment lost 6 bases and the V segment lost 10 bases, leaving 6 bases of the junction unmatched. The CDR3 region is CATLQGVNEQFF. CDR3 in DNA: TGTGCCACTCTTCAGGGGGTCAATGAGCAGTTCTTC.

CDR3 sequence: CASSREIAKNIQYF. CDR3 nucleotides: TGTGCCAGCAGTCGGGAGATAGCCAAAAACATTCAGTACTTC. This chain links TRBV28 with TRBJ2-4; tentatively, D is TRBD2 (6 bases). CDR1 is MDHEN, CDR2 SYDVKM, per germline. V gave up 5 bases and J gave up 0 bases, with 8 bases separating them. This CDR3 contains 14 residues.

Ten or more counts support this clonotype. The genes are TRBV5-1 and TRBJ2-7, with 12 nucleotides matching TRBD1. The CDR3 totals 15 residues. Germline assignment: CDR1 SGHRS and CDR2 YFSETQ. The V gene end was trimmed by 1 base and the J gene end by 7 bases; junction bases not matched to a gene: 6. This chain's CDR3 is CASSLTGQGAGEQYF. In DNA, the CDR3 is TGCGCCAGCAGCTTGACGGGACAGGGGGCTGGTGAGCAGTACTTC.

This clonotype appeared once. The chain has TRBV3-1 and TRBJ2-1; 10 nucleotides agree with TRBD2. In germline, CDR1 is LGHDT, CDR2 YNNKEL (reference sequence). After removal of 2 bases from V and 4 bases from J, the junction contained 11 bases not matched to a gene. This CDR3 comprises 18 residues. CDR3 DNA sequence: TGTGCCAGCAGCCAAACGTCCAGAGCGGGAGGGCCTTACAATGAGCAGTTCTTC. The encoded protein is CASSQTSRAGGPYNEQFF.

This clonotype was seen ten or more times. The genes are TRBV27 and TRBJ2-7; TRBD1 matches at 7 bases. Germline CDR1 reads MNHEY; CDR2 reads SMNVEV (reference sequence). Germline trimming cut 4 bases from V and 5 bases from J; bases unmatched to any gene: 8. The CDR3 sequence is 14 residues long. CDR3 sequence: CASSSQDRIDEQYF. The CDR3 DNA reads TGTGCCAGCAGTTCCCAGGACAGGATCGACGAGCAGTACTTC.

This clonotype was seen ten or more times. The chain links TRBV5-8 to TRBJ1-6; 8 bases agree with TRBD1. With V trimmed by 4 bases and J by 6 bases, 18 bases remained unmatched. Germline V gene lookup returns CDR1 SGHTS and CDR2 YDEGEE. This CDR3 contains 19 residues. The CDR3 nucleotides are TGTGCCAGCAGCGGCGGACTAACCCGACAGGGGCCCTTTAATTCACCCCTCCACTTT. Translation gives CASSGGLTRQGPFNSPLHF.

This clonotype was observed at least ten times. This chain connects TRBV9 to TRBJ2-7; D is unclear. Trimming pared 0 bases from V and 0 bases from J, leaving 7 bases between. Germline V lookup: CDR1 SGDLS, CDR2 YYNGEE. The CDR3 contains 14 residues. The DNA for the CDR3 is TGTGCCAGCAGCGTAGATATTAACTCCTACGAGCAGTACTTC. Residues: CASSVDINSYEQYF. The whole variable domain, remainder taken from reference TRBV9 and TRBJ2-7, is DSGVTQTPKHLITATGQRVTLRCSPRSGDLSVYWYQQSLDQGLQFLIQYYNGEERAKGNILERFSAQQFPDLHSELNLSSLELGDSALYFCASSVDINSYEQYFGPGTRLTVT.

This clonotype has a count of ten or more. CDR3 protein: CASSFHRLHTDTQYF. The CDR3 DNA reads TGTGCCAGCAGCTTTCACAGGCTCCACACAGATACGCAGTATTTT. The rearrangement links TRBV13 to TRBJ2-3, with D possibly TRBD1 on 5 matching bases. The CDR3 runs to 15 residues. Trimming removed 3 bases from V and 2 bases from J, with 12 bases in between. CDR1 and CDR2 from the germline V gene are PRHDT and FYEKMQ (reference sequence).

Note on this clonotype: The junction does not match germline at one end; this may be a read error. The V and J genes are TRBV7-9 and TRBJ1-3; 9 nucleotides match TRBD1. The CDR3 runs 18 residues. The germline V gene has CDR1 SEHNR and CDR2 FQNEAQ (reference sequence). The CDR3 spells CASSLTQYTGGSGNTTYF. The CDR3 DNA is TGTGCCAGCAGCTTAACACAGTACACAGGGGGCTCTGGAAACACCACATATTTT.

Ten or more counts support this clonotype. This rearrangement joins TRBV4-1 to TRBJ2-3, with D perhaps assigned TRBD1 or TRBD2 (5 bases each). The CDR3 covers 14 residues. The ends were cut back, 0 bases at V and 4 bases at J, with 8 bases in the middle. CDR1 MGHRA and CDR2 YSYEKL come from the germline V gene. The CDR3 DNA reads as TGCGCCAGCAGCCAAGATCGGGGCGCAGATACGCAGTATTTT. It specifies CASSQDRGADTQYF.

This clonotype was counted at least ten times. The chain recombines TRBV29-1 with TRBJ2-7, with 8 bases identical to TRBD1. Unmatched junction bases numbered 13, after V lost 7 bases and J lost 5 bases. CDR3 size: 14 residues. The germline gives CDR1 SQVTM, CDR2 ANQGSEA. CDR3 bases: TGCAGCGGCCTCCGGGACAGGAGTTCCAACGAGCAGTACTTC. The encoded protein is CSGLRDRSSNEQYF.

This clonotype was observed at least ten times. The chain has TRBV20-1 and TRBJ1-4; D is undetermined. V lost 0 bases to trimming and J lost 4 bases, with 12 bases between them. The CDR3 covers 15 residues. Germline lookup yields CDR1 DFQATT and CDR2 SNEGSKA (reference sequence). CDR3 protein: CSARDSRRNNEKLFF. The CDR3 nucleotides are TGCAGTGCTAGAGATTCTCGCAGAAATAATGAAAAACTGTTTTTT.

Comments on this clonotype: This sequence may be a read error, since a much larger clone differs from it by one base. CDR3 in amino acids: CASSEWTGGSGYAF. In DNA form, the CDR3 reads TGTGCCAGCAGTGAGTGGACAGGGGGCTCTGGCTACGCCTTC. The chain combines TRBV6-1 with TRBJ1-2, with 11 bases that match TRBD1. Germline CDR1 and CDR2: MNHNS and SASEGT. The CDR3 spans 14 residues.

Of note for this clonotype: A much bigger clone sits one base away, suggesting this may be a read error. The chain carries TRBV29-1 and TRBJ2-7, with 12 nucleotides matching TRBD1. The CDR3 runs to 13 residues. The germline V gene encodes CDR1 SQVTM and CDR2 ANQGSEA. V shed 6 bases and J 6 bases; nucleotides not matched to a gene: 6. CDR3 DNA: TGCAGCGTGCTGGGACAGGGGGCCCTCGAGCAGTACTTC. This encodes CSVLGQGALEQYF.

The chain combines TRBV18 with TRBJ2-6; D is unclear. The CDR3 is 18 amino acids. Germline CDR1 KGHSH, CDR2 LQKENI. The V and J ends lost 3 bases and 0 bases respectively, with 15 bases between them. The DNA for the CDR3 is TGTGCCAGCTCACCGCGCCCTACCCAGATCTCTGGGGCCAACGTCCTGACTTTC. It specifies CASSPRPTQISGANVLTF.

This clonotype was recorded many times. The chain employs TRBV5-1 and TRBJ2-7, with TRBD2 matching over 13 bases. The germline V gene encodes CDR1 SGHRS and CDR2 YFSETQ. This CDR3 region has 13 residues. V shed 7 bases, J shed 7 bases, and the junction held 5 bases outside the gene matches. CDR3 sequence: CASRLAGGGEQYF. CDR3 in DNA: TGCGCCAGCCGACTAGCGGGAGGTGGAGAGCAGTACTTC. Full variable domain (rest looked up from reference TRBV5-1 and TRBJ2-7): KAGVTQTPRYLIKTRGQQVTLSCSPISGHRSVSWYQQTPGQGLQFLFEYFSETQRNKGNFPGRFSGRQFSNSRSEMNVSTLELGDSALYLCASRLAGGGEQYFGPGTRLTVT.

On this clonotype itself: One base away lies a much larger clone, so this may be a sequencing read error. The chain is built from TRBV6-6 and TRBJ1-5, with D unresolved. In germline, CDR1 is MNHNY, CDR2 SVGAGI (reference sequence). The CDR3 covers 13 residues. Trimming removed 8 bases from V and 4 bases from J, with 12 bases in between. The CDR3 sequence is CASGEGLNQPQHF. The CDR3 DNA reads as TGTGCCAGCGGAGAAGGGCTAAATCAGCCCCAGCATTTT.

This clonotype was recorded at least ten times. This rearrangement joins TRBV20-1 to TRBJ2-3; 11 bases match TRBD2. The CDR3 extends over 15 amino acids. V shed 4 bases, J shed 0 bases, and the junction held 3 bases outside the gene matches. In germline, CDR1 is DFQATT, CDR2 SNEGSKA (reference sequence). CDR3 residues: CSATGTSGSTDTQYF. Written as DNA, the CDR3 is TGCAGTGCTACCGGGACTAGCGGAAGCACAGATACGCAGTATTTT.

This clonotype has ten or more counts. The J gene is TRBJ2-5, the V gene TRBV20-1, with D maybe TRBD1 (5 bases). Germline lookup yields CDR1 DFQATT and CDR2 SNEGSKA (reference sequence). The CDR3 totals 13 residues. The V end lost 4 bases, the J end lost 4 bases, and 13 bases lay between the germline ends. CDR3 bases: TGCAGTGCTAAGGGGCAGGGCGGAGAGACCCAGTACTTC. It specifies CSAKGQGGETQYF.